This is a list of T cell receptor beta chains from one sample in a study of early T cells in non-severe SARS-CoV-2 infection. TCRdb itself ran the 5' RACE reads through MiXCR, one entry per CDR3 protein. The sample has about 64,000 distinct CDR3 sequences; 7% to 10% are singletons. Source: whole blood, taken at baseline. The receptors derive from an adult who was a healthcare worker with PCR-confirmed SARS-CoV-2 infection or an uninfected control (not recorded which). The conserved cysteine and the conserved F or W are not part of the CDR3 here. The order of the fields is clone size, V gene, D gene, J gene, CDR3 protein. A D gene is named only where the DNA matches it firmly. Size tells how often a clone was seen (once, few, many) or the class of an expanded clone, and some rows leave it out.

.	TRBV6-1	TRBD2	TRBJ2-2	AGGIRLAGGPGELF
.	TRBV10-3	.	TRBJ2-1	AIGQNNEQF
many	TRBV15	TRBD2	TRBJ2-7	ATSLAGAAYEQY
few	TRBV12-3/TRBV12-4	.	TRBJ1-5	ASSQDGPQH
many	TRBV6-5	.	TRBJ2-5	ASSELGGETQY
many	TRBV7-3	TRBD2	TRBJ2-1	ASSLRLAGEDEQF
.	TRBV3-1	.	TRBJ2-7	ASSQGGREQY
few	TRBV20-1	.	TRBJ2-1	SARFRGNEQF
many	TRBV3-1	TRBD1	TRBJ2-7	ASSRQGAYEQY
few	TRBV12-3/TRBV12-4	.	TRBJ2-2	ASSPRPGELF
few	TRBV9	TRBD1	TRBJ1-4	ASSVAGTAPLAVEKLF
.	TRBV19	.	TRBJ1-2	ASSIMHNDGYT
many	TRBV5-1	.	TRBJ1-1	ASSLVVGTEAF
many	TRBV7-2	.	TRBJ2-3	ASSRTVATDTQY
few	TRBV5-1	TRBD1	TRBJ2-2	ASSWGQGPGELF
.	TRBV19	TRBD2	TRBJ2-7	ASTPTSGSVYEQY
many	TRBV7-9	.	TRBJ1-4	ASSTRQLSNEKLF
many	TRBV20-1	.	TRBJ2-7	SARYGPQDEQY
.	TRBV7-8	TRBD1	TRBJ2-7	ASSRGQYYEQY
few	TRBV11-3	TRBD1	TRBJ2-1	ASSSRQGFYNEQF
large	TRBV7-3	TRBD2	TRBJ2-2	ASSSAGGMNTGELF
many	TRBV18	TRBD2	TRBJ2-2	ASSPLAGANTGELF
.	TRBV11-2	.	TRBJ1-2	ASSLDRVNYGYT
few	TRBV15	TRBD2	TRBJ2-1	ATSRDLAGAVNEQF
many	TRBV7-6	TRBD2	TRBJ2-1	ASSQRGGSSYNEQF
few	TRBV7-2	.	TRBJ2-7	ASSLVGADYEHY
few	TRBV18	TRBD2	TRBJ2-7	ASSQAGGPGEQY
.	TRBV20-1	.	TRBJ1-1	SASDVRRNTEAF
.	TRBV7-2	.	TRBJ1-2	ASSSFTYGYT
.	TRBV7-3	TRBD2	TRBJ2-3	ASSRWTSGKSTDTQY
few	TRBV6-1	.	TRBJ2-7	ASSEGRQVTYEQY
few	TRBV9	TRBD2	TRBJ2-1	ASSVVGLAGTKF
many	TRBV6-1	.	TRBJ1-2	ASVATNYGYT
many	TRBV20-1	.	TRBJ1-2	SARSNYGYT
.	TRBV5-6	.	TRBJ1-1	ASSHPGTKLTEAF
many	TRBV20-1	.	TRBJ1-1	SASRQLGTEAF
.	TRBV12-3/TRBV12-4	.	TRBJ2-2	ASSPAKGGANTGELF
few	TRBV6-2/TRBV6-3	TRBD1	TRBJ2-1	ASRPGTGGFYNEQF
.	TRBV7-3	.	TRBJ1-6	ASSLIGGGNPPLH
few	TRBV20-1	TRBD1	TRBJ1-6	SAREEGRGHSPLH
.	TRBV4-2	.	TRBJ1-3	ASSQEPLVSGNTIY
many	TRBV11-2	TRBD2	TRBJ2-7	ASSLAGSNEQY
.	TRBV7-2	.	TRBJ1-6	ASSSRASSYNSPLH
many	TRBV2	.	TRBJ2-1	ASSEEWVYEQF
.	TRBV20-1	.	TRBJ1-5	SARDGDGNQPQH
few	TRBV18	.	TRBJ1-2	ASSQGTYGYT
.	TRBV6-4	.	TRBJ2-1	ASSPSSYNEQF
many	TRBV7-3	.	TRBJ1-3	ASSLTGAGENTIY
.	TRBV2	.	TRBJ1-1	ASSVQGTMNTEAF
few	TRBV4-1	.	TRBJ2-4	ASSPYRGAENIQY
.	TRBV27	.	TRBJ2-1	ASSSPGALNSYNEQF